This T cell receptor beta chain was retrieved from a study of blood T cell repertoires in COVID-19. Trimming at V came to 5 bases and at J to 4 bases, leaving 3 bases not matched to a gene. This CDR3 region has 13 residues. CDR1 and CDR2 (germline): SGHTA, FQGTGA. Authors' processing steps: Amplification of reference gene primers provided the estimated nucleated cell counts. Measured with immunoSEQ multiplex PCR; TCRdb has only the in-frame clones, and not every one. V and J calls plus clone size are reproduced from that table; the DNA served to infer D and trimming. The data contain 360,000 or so clones, around 90% of them seen just once; the ten biggest clones take up 6.5% to 7%.

The TCR comes from a man aged 18-30 years with active or convalescent COVID-19. The sequencing sample was made of peripheral blood. The rearrangement links TRBV7-3 to TRBJ2-5; 8 bases are shared with TRBD1. Here the CDR3 reads CASSPDRAETQYF. The CDR3 DNA is TGTGCCAGCAGCCCGGACAGGGCAGAGACCCAGTACTTC.